One and the same sample provided the 10 T cell receptor beta chains below, sequenced in a study of cytomegalovirus exposure and HLA in healthy donors. A multiplex PCR was run with 60 Vbeta primers and 13 Jbeta primers. Clones were sequenced by immunoSEQ multiplex PCR, and TCRdb holds only the in-frame ones, with some missing. This sample yields roughly 180,000 clones, of which approximately 84% are seen a single time; about 0.24% belongs to the top ten. The sequenced material came from PBMCs. The receptors were sampled from a boy aged 5 to 17 in good health and CMV-seronegative.

This clone was observed a handful of times. This sequence joins TRBV5-6 and TRBJ1-2; TRBD1 aligns across 8 bases. In germline, CDR1 is SGHDT, CDR2 YYEEEE. The CDR3 is 15 amino acids. V trimming: 2 bases; J trimming: 6 bases; junction bases outside the gene matches: 9. The CDR3 bases are TGTGCCAGCAGCTTAAGGGGCAGGGGGCGGGATGGCTACACCTTC. Amino acid sequence: CASSLRGRGRDGYTF.

V is TRBV29-1 and J is TRBJ2-5; maybe TRBD2 (7 bases). Trimming pared 6 bases from V and 11 bases from J, leaving 16 bases between. Looked up from germline, CDR1 is SQVTM and CDR2 is ANQGSEA. The CDR3 has 11 amino acids. CDR3: CSVEGGGEQYF. The CDR3, as DNA: TGCAGCGTCGAGGGAGGGGGTGAGCAGTACTTC.

The chain couples TRBV4-2 to TRBJ2-2, with a tentative D call TRBD1 (6 bases). Per the germline V gene, CDR1 is LGHNA and CDR2 is YNFKEQ. V was cut by 6 bases and J by 6 bases, with 17 bases left in between. The CDR3 extends over 15 amino acids. CDR3 DNA: TGTGCCAGCAGTCCCGGGACACTCGCATCCGGGGAGCTGTTTTTT. Protein product: CASSPGTLASGELFF.

This sequence joins TRBV11-2 and TRBJ2-1; 8 nucleotides line up with TRBD1. The CDR3 extends over 15 amino acids. V lost 2 bases, J lost 8 bases, and 8 bases stayed unmatched. Germline V lookup: CDR1 SGHAT, CDR2 FQNNGV. The CDR3 is CASSLYRGAFDEQFF. The CDR3 DNA follows: TGTGCCAGCAGCTTATACAGGGGGGCTTTCGATGAGCAGTTCTTC. Together with reference TRBV11-2 and TRBJ2-1, the CDR3 gives the full variable domain: EAGVAQSPRYKIIEKRQSVAFWCNPISGHATLYWYQQILGQGPKLLIQFQNNGVVDDSQLPKDRFSAERLKGVDSTLKIQPAKLEDSAVYLCASSLYRGAFDEQFFGPGTRLTVL.

This clone appeared a few times. The chain joins TRBV6-5 to TRBJ1-5, with a possible D match to TRBD1 (6 bases). Per the germline V gene, CDR1 is MNHEY and CDR2 is SVGAGI. The length of the CDR3 is 13 residues. Trimming removed 5 bases at V and 6 bases at J, with 11 bases between. The CDR3 nucleotides read TGTGCCAGCAGTGACAACAGGGTTCAGCCCCAGCATTTT. The encoded protein is CASSDNRVQPQHF.

This chain links TRBV19 with TRBJ2-7, with D maybe TRBD1 (6 bases). Trimming took 1 base from V and 3 from J, leaving 10 bases between them. This CDR3 has 14 amino acids. Per the germline V gene, CDR1 is LNHDA and CDR2 is SQIVND (reference sequence). CDR3 sequence reads: CASSIGTDLYEQYF. The DNA for the CDR3 is TGTGCCAGTAGTATAGGGACAGATCTCTACGAGCAGTACTTC.

This sequence joins TRBV6-1 and TRBJ2-7; 7 bases align to TRBD1. The CDR3 covers 14 residues. The V segment lost 3 bases and the J segment 2 bases; nucleotides outside the gene matches: 4. The germline gives CDR1 MNHNS, CDR2 SASEGT. CDR3 sequence: CASSDWDRAYEQYF. CDR3 nucleotides: TGTGCCAGCAGTGACTGGGACAGAGCCTACGAGCAGTACTTC.

The chain carries TRBV6-5 and TRBJ2-7; possibly TRBD1 for D (6 bases). Germline V gene data show CDR1 as MNHEY and CDR2 as SVGAGI. The V end lost 2 bases, the J end lost 3 bases, and 8 bases lay between the germline ends. CDR3 length equals 13 residues. DNA of the CDR3: TGTGCCAGCAGTTACGACAGGTTCTACGAGCAGTACTTC. Its translation is CASSYDRFYEQYF.

The chain links TRBV12-5 to TRBJ2-7, with D possibly TRBD1 on 7 matching bases. V lost 6 bases to trimming and J lost 3 bases, with 15 bases between them. CDR1 and CDR2 (germline): LGHNT, FRNRAP. The CDR3 sequence is 14 residues long. The CDR3 reads CASGIAGGNYEQYF. As DNA, the CDR3 is TGTGCTAGTGGAATTGCAGGGGGGAACTACGAGCAGTACTTC.

The rearrangement links TRBV11-3 to TRBJ2-7, with 11 bases identical to TRBD1. CDR3 length equals 15 residues. Germline trimming cut 0 bases from V and 2 bases from J; bases unmatched to any gene: 0. Germline V gene data show CDR1 as SGHNT and CDR2 as YENEEA. Here the CDR3 reads CASSLEGQGAYEQYF. As DNA, the CDR3 is TGTGCCAGCAGCTTAGAGGGACAGGGGGCCTACGAGCAGTACTTC.